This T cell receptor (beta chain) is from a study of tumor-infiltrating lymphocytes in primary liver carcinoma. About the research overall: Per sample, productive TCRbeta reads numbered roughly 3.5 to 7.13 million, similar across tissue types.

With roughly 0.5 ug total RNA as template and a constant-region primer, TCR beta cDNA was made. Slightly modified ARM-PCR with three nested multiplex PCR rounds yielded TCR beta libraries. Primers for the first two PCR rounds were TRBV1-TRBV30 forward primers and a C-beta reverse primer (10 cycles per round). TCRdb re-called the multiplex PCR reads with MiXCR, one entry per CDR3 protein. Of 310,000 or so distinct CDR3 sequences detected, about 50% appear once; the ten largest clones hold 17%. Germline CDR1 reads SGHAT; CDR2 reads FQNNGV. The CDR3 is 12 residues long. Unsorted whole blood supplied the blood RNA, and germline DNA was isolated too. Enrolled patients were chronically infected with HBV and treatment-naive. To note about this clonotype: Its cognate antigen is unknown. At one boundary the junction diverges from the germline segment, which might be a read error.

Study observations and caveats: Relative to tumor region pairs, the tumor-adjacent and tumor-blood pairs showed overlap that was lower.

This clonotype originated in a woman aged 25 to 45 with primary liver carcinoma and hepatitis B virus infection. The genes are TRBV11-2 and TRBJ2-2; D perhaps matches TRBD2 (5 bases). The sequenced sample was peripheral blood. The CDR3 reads CANSLAIGELFF. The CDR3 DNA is TGTGCCAACAGCTTAGCGATAGGGGAGCTGTTTTTT.